This T cell receptor (beta chain) was sequenced for a study of cytomegalovirus exposure and HLA in healthy donors. General study findings and limits: What was likely a sequencing artifact was a cluster of highly shared sequence variants.

From germline, CDR1 is SGHRS and CDR2 YFSETQ. The V gene lost 4 bases and the J gene lost 0 bases, with 10 bases spanning the gap. CDR3 length equals 14 residues. Comment on this clone: What it binds is not known.

60 Vbeta and 13 Jbeta primers were used in PCR. The method was immunoSEQ multiplex PCR; TCRdb's version includes in-frame clones alone and lacks a portion of them. The sample carries 100,000 to 150,000 clones, 77% recorded once. This receptor was taken from a male donor in good health and CMV-seropositive. Sequenced sample: PBMCs. The chain is built from TRBV5-1 and TRBJ2-5, with a possible D match to TRBD1 (6 bases). In nucleotides, the CDR3 is TGCGCCAGCAGCCTTGGACAGTACCAAGAGACCCAGTACTTC. As protein: CASSLGQYQETQYF.